Following are 19 T cell receptor beta chains from one sample sequenced in a study of immune cell composition in non-small cell lung cancer. Profiled with immunoSEQ multiplex PCR; TCRdb holds only in-frame clones, not every one. The profile shows 5,100 or so clones, 70% to 90% of them singletons. The sequencing sample was made of lung tumor tissue. The receptors here all came from a human donor with non-small cell lung cancer.

This sequence joins TRBV14 and TRBJ1-2, with a weak D call TRBD1 (5 bases). Germline CDR1 SGHDN, CDR2 FVKESK. The V end lost 3 bases, the J end lost 3 bases, and 14 bases lay between the germline ends. This CDR3 is 15 amino acids long. CDR3 protein: CASSHLGGSDYGYTF. The DNA of the CDR3 is TGTGCCAGCAGCCACCTCGGGGGATCCGACTATGGCTACACCTTC. Based on the CDR3 plus reference TRBV14 and TRBJ1-2, the full variable domain is EAGVTQFPSHSVIEKGQTVTLRCDPISGHDNLYWYRRVMGKEIKFLLHFVKESKQDESGMPNNRFLAERTGGTYSTLKVQPAELEDSGVYFCASSHLGGSDYGYTFGSGTRLTVV.

The chain's CDR3 is CASSLTESSNTEAFF. CDR3 nucleotide sequence: TGTGCCAGCAGCTTAACTGAGAGTTCTAACACTGAAGCTTTCTTT. The genes are TRBV11-2 and TRBJ1-1, with D unclear. V was clipped by 2 bases and J by 2 bases, with 12 bases between them. This CDR3 is built from 15 residues. Per germline, CDR1 SGHAT and CDR2 FQNNGV.

The V gene is TRBV7-2, the J gene TRBJ1-6; weak D call: TRBD1 (5 bases). The CDR3 consists of 13 residues. V gave up 5 bases and J gave up 8 bases, with 10 bases separating them. The V gene's germline CDR1 is SGHTA and CDR2 FQGNSA. In DNA, the CDR3 is TGTGCCAGCAGCCTGGACACTGATTCACCCCTCCACTTT. Translation: CASSLDTDSPLHF.

The chain couples TRBV7-2 to TRBJ2-3; TRBD2 might be the D (6 bases). Germline V lookup: CDR1 SGHTA, CDR2 FQGNSA. The V end lost 5 bases, the J end lost 0 bases, and 12 bases lay between the germline ends. The CDR3 covers 15 residues. CDR3 in DNA: TGTGCCAGCAGCAAAGTCGGGGGAAGCACAGATACGCAGTATTTT. Its translation: CASSKVGGSTDTQYF.

V gene TRBV19 combines with J gene TRBJ2-7, with D possibly being TRBD2 (6 bases). The CDR3 has 14 residues. The V gene's germline CDR1 is LNHDA and CDR2 SQIVND (reference sequence). Trimming shortened V by 3 bases and J by 4 bases, and 13 bases separated the two germline ends. The CDR3 coding sequence is TGTGCCAGTAGTATGGACGGGACTGCTTACGAGCAGTACTTC. Translated, it gives CASSMDGTAYEQYF.

The gene calls are TRBV28 and TRBJ2-4, with a weak D call TRBD2 (5 bases). The length of the CDR3 is 16 residues. V was trimmed by 6 bases and J by 0 bases, leaving 15 bases between them. Germline CDR1 and CDR2: MDHEN and SYDVKM. The CDR3 DNA reads TGTGCCAGCAGACCCGACCGGACTGGAGCCAAAAACATTCAGTACTTC. Amino acid sequence: CASRPDRTGAKNIQYF.

The chain combines TRBV9 with TRBJ2-7; tentative D call: TRBD1 (5 bases). V was shortened by 5 bases and J by 1 base, with 7 bases between the two germline ends. The CDR3 is made up of 12 amino acids. Germline CDR1 reads SGDLS; CDR2 reads YYNGEE. The CDR3 bases are TGTGCCAGCAGTACAGGTTCCTACGAGCAGTACTTC. As protein: CASSTGSYEQYF.

CDR3 coding DNA: TGTGCCAGTAGTACGGGAGTCCTCACAGATACGCAGTATTTT. It encodes CASSTGVLTDTQYF. This chain uses TRBV19 with TRBJ2-3; a weak D match, TRBD2 (6 bases). The CDR3 has 14 residues. Trimming shortened V by 4 bases and J by 2 bases, and 10 bases separated the two germline ends. Per the germline V gene, CDR1 is LNHDA and CDR2 is SQIVND (reference sequence). The full variable domain, with the rest looked up from reference TRBV19 and TRBJ2-3, is DGGITQSPKYLFRKEGQNVTLSCEQNLNHDAMYWYRQDPGQGLRLIYYSQIVNDFQKGDIAEGYSVSREKKESFPLTVTSAQKNPTAFYLCASSTGVLTDTQYFGPGTRLTVL.

This clone was detected once. The chain couples TRBV5-5 to TRBJ2-7; TRBD2 aligns across 11 bases. Germline trimming cut 4 bases from V and 0 bases from J; bases unmatched to any gene: 9. There are 17 residues in the CDR3. Germline V lookup: CDR1 SGHKS, CDR2 YYEKEE (reference sequence). The CDR3 is CASSHSAGLAASYEQYF. In DNA form, the CDR3 reads TGTGCCAGCAGCCACAGTGCGGGACTAGCGGCCTCCTACGAGCAGTACTTC.

V is TRBV5-4 and J is TRBJ2-5; 9 bases are shared with TRBD2. The germline V gene has CDR1 SGHNT and CDR2 YYREEE (reference sequence). The CDR3 covers 16 residues. V was clipped by 4 bases and J by 5 bases; unmatched bases: 12. The chain's CDR3 is CASSRYSGRWLETQYF. CDR3 coding DNA: TGTGCCAGCAGCCGTTATAGCGGGAGATGGTTGGAGACCCAGTACTTC.

This chain connects TRBV7-9 to TRBJ1-2, with TRBD1 matching over 7 bases. The trim removed 4 bases at V and 2 bases at J, leaving 16 bases unmatched. CDR3 length equals 18 residues. Germline CDR1 and CDR2: SEHNR and FQNEAQ (reference sequence). The CDR3 loop is CASSSVLQLDRSNYGYTF. In DNA form, the CDR3 reads TGTGCCAGCAGCTCTGTGCTCCAACTGGACAGGTCGAACTATGGCTACACCTTC.

This clone qualifies as large. V and J are TRBV11-2 and TRBJ1-6; D gene uncertain. Germline CDR1 reads SGHAT; CDR2 reads FQNNGV. V lost 5 bases to trimming and J lost 8 bases, with 10 bases between them. The CDR3 is made up of 13 amino acids. Here the CDR3 reads CASSQEDHSPLHF. CDR3 nucleotide sequence: TGTGCCAGCAGCCAGGAGGATCATTCACCCCTCCACTTT.

This chain connects TRBV9 to TRBJ2-7; D call uncertain. The CDR3 consists of 13 residues. Trimming shortened V by 2 bases and J by 5 bases, and 11 bases separated the two germline ends. Per the germline V gene, CDR1 is SGDLS and CDR2 is YYNGEE. As DNA, the CDR3 is TGTGCCAGCAGCGTCACCGGGTCCGACGAGCAGTACTTC. Translation gives CASSVTGSDEQYF.

This clone was seen only a few times. The J gene is TRBJ2-1, the V gene TRBV19; TRBD2 aligns across 8 bases. Germline-derived CDR1 and CDR2 are LNHDA and SQIVND (reference sequence). After removal of 1 base from V and 5 bases from J, the junction contained 1 base not matched to a gene. This CDR3 comprises 14 residues. This CDR3 is CASSIGREDNEQFF. The DNA of the CDR3 is TGTGCCAGTAGTATAGGGCGGGAGGACAATGAGCAGTTCTTC.

The V call is TRBV7-8, the J call TRBJ1-2, with 7 bases aligning to TRBD1. With 6 bases clipped from V and 4 bases from J, the junction kept 5 bases outside the gene matches. The germline gives CDR1 SGHVS, CDR2 FQNEAQ. CDR3 length equals 13 residues. DNA of the CDR3: TGTGCCAGCAGTACCGGGACAGCCTATGGCTACACCTTC. Protein sequence: CASSTGTAYGYTF.

The rearrangement uses TRBV2 and TRBJ1-1; 8 bases align to TRBD1. The germline V gene has CDR1 SNHLY and CDR2 FYNNEI. CDR3 length: 16 amino acids. Trimming removed 6 bases from V and 3 bases from J; junction bases left unmatched: 12. The CDR3 DNA is TGTGCCAGCAGGGCTATGGCAGGGGGCGCGCACACTGAAGCTTTCTTT. Protein sequence: CASRAMAGGAHTEAFF. The full variable domain, rest sourced from reference TRBV2 and TRBJ1-1, is EPEVTQTPSHQVTQMGQEVILRCVPISNHLYFYWYRQILGQKVEFLVSFYNNEISEKSEIFDDQFSVERPDGSNFTLKIRSTKLEDSAMYFCASRAMAGGAHTEAFFGQGTRLTVV.

This chain connects TRBV27 to TRBJ2-1, with D possibly TRBD2 on 5 matching bases. Germline values: CDR1 MNHEY, CDR2 SMNVEV (reference sequence). V was cut by 4 bases and J by 5 bases, with 12 bases left in between. CDR3 length: 14 amino acids. CDR3 nucleotide sequence: TGTGCCAGCAGTTCATTGGACTTAGACAATGAGCAGTTCTTC. Amino acid sequence: CASSSLDLDNEQFF.

This sequence joins TRBV10-2 and TRBJ2-3; 7 nucleotides match TRBD2. Germline CDR1 WSHSY, CDR2 SAAADI. Trimming took 3 bases from V and 1 from J; bases not matched to a gene: 7. The length of the CDR3 is 16 residues. The CDR3: CASSDGGTTGTDTQYF. The CDR3 nucleotides read TGCGCCAGCAGTGATGGGGGGACTACTGGCACAGATACGCAGTATTTT.

The genes are TRBV28 and TRBJ1-1, with a weak D call TRBD1 (6 bases). This CDR3 spans 15 amino acids. CDR1 and CDR2 (germline): MDHEN, SYDVKM. Trimming shortened V by 7 bases and J by 1 base, and 16 bases separated the two germline ends. For the CDR3, the DNA is TGTGCCAGCACCGAAAGAGGGGGATGGAACACTGAAGCTTTCTTT. It translates to CASTERGGWNTEAFF.